The rows below give T cell receptor beta chains drawn from one sample of a study of blood T cell repertoires in COVID-19. Some clones are missing from TCRdb's copy, which holds only in-frame ones; the method was immunoSEQ multiplex PCR. The table lists around 25,000 clones, around 90% of them singletons. Material for sequencing was peripheral blood. Receptors originate from a man aged 65 to 85 with acute or convalescent COVID-19. Each CDR3 is given with its conserved first and last residue. A D gene is named only where the DNA matches it firmly. Clone sizes are given selectively: once, few, many, or a class where the clone is expanded.

J gene	V gene	clone size	CDR3 length	D gene	CDR3 protein	CDR3 DNA
TRBJ1-6	TRBV19	NA	16	TRBD1	CASSPQPTGGVSPLHF	TGTGCCAGTAGTCCCCAACCGACAGGGGGCGTTTCACCCCTCCACTTT
TRBJ1-2	TRBV28	NA	11	NA	CASGEDYGYTF	TGTGCCAGCGGGGAGGACTATGGCTACACCTTC
TRBJ1-2	TRBV14	few	13	NA	CASSRETNYGYTF	TGTGCCAGCAGCCGGGAGACTAACTATGGCTACACCTTC
TRBJ1-2	TRBV5-1	NA	15	NA	CASSLLGGTNYGYTF	TGCGCCAGCAGCTTGTTGGGGGGGACCAACTATGGCTACACCTTC
TRBJ2-1	TRBV10-3	NA	14	NA	CAISERGGSNEQFF	TGTGCCATCAGTGAAAGGGGGGGGTCCAATGAGCAGTTCTTC
TRBJ2-5	TRBV15	NA	14	NA	CATSSGVGQETQYF	TGTGCCACCAGCAGCGGGGTTGGACAAGAGACCCAGTACTTC
TRBJ2-1	TRBV7-2	NA	15	TRBD2	CASSLGLAGVDEQFF	TGTGCCAGCAGCTTAGGACTAGCGGGAGTCGATGAGCAGTTCTTC
TRBJ2-2	TRBV18	NA	15	NA	CASSPAGTDTGELFF	TGTGCCAGCTCACCGGCGGGCACCGACACCGGGGAGCTGTTTTTT
TRBJ1-1	TRBV7-3	NA	14	NA	CASSLLAVNTEAFF	TGTGCCAGCAGCTTATTGGCGGTGAACACTGAAGCTTTCTTT
TRBJ2-7	TRBV5-1	NA	16	TRBD1	CASSLVLTGGPKEQYF	TGCGCCAGCAGCTTAGTCCTGACAGGGGGCCCGAAGGAGCAGTACTTC
TRBJ2-1	TRBV5-1	NA	15	NA	CASSLWGEPHNEQFF	TGCGCCAGCAGCTTGTGGGGGGAGCCCCACAATGAGCAGTTCTTC
TRBJ1-2	TRBV5-5	NA	13	NA	CASSFRQGVGYTF	TGTGCCAGCAGCTTTCGCCAGGGTGTAGGCTACACCTTC
TRBJ2-1	TRBV27	NA	15	TRBD2	CASSPTGTSVGEQFF	TGTGCCAGCAGTCCAACCGGGACTAGCGTTGGTGAGCAGTTCTTC
TRBJ1-4	TRBV5-1	NA	14	TRBD1	CASTLTGGDEKLFF	TGCGCCAGCACCCTGACAGGGGGCGATGAAAAACTGTTTTTT
TRBJ2-5	TRBV6-6	NA	15	TRBD1	CASSFPGQGVETQYF	TGTGCCAGCAGTTTCCCGGGACAGGGAGTGGAGACCCAGTACTTC
TRBJ1-6	TRBV11-2	few	15	NA	CASSLEGTYNSPLHF	TGTGCCAGCAGCTTAGAAGGGACTTATAATTCACCCCTCCACTTT
TRBJ1-6	TRBV4-3	NA	15	NA	CASSQTRVLNSPLHF	TGCGCCAGCAGCCAAACCAGGGTCTTGAATTCACCCCTCCACTTT
TRBJ1-2	TRBV5-4	NA	13	NA	CASSYRESYGYTF	TGTGCCAGCAGTTACAGGGAGAGCTATGGCTACACCTTC
TRBJ1-5	TRBV19	NA	12	NA	CASTRSNQPQHF	TGTGCCAGTACTCGTAGCAATCAGCCCCAGCATTTT
TRBJ1-3	TRBV6-6	NA	16	NA	CASRSPGHPSGNTIYF	TGTGCCAGCAGATCTCCGGGACACCCCTCTGGAAACACCATATATTTT
TRBJ2-5	TRBV12-3/TRBV12-4	NA	13	NA	CASTLRGSETQYF	TGTGCCAGCACATTAAGGGGCTCAGAGACCCAGTACTTC
TRBJ2-6	TRBV21-1	NA	17	NA	CASSNRDRDSGANVLTF	TGTGCCAGCAGCAACCGGGACAGAGACTCTGGGGCCAACGTCCTGACTTTC
TRBJ2-1	TRBV5-4	NA	16	TRBD2	CASSLGLAGTLNEQFF	TGTGCCAGCAGCTTGGGACTAGCGGGAACACTCAATGAGCAGTTCTTC
TRBJ1-1	TRBV28	NA	17	NA	CASSSITTPITYTEAFF	TGTGCCAGCAGCTCTATTACTACTCCCATTACGTACACTGAAGCTTTCTTT
TRBJ2-4	TRBV5-1	NA	15	NA	CASSLEGSGKNIQYF	TGCGCCAGCAGCTTGGAGGGGTCCGGCAAAAACATTCAGTACTTC
TRBJ2-5	TRBV9	NA	14	NA	CASSEGTNQETQYF	TGTGCCAGCAGCGAGGGGACAAACCAAGAGACCCAGTACTTC
TRBJ1-1	TRBV10-3	NA	16	NA	CAISPTGKGFVTEAFF	TGTGCCATCAGCCCGACGGGAAAAGGTTTTGTCACTGAAGCTTTCTTT
TRBJ1-1	TRBV5-1	NA	15	TRBD1	CASRNPGQVNTEAFF	TGCGCCAGCAGAAATCCGGGACAGGTGAACACTGAAGCTTTCTTT
TRBJ2-7	TRBV7-9	NA	14	TRBD1	CASSTSGGSYEQYF	TGTGCCAGCAGCACCTCAGGGGGCTCCTACGAGCAGTACTTC
TRBJ1-2	TRBV5-1	NA	14	TRBD1	CASSPGQGNNGYTF	TGCGCCAGCAGCCCGGGACAGGGTAATAATGGCTACACCTTC
TRBJ1-2	TRBV6-5	NA	13	NA	CASRSGVNYGYTF	TGTGCCAGCAGATCCGGTGTGAACTATGGCTACACCTTC
TRBJ2-3	TRBV24-1	NA	12	NA	CATSDLSYTQYF	TGTGCCACCAGTGATTTGTCCTATACGCAGTATTTT
TRBJ1-5	TRBV19	NA	12	TRBD1	CATFAGGEPQHF	TGTGCCACTTTCGCAGGGGGTGAGCCCCAGCATTTT
TRBJ1-5	TRBV18	NA	15	NA	CASSPLSGSNQPQHF	TGTGCCAGCTCACCTTTATCAGGCAGCAATCAGCCCCAGCATTTT
TRBJ2-1	TRBV7-3	NA	14	TRBD2	CASSPGTSGNEQFF	TGTGCCAGCAGCCCCGGGACTAGCGGAAATGAGCAGTTCTTC
TRBJ2-1	TRBV6-1	NA	14	NA	CASSEAQEYNEQFF	TGTGCCAGCAGTGAAGCCCAGGAATACAATGAGCAGTTCTTC
TRBJ2-1	TRBV27	medium-sized	14	NA	CASSSRGLWDEQFF	TGTGCCAGCAGTTCTCGGGGACTGTGGGATGAGCAGTTCTTC